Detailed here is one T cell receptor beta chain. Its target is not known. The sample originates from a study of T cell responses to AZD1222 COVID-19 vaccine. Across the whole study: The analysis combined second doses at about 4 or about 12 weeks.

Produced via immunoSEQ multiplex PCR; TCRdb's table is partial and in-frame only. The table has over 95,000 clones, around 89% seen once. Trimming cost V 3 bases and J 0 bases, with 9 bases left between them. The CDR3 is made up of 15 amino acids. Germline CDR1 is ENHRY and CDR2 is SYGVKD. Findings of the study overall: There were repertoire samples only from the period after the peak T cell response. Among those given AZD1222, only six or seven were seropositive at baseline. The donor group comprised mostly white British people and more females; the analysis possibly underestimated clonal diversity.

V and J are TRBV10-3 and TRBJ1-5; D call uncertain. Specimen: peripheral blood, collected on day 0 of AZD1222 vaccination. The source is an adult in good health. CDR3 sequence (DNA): TGTGCCATCAGTGAAGGGAGAGATAGCAATCAGCCCCAGCATTTT. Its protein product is CAISEGRDSNQPQHF.